This T cell receptor (beta chain) originates from a study of T and B cells in COVID-19 patients. V was clipped by 1 base and J by 8 bases, with 18 bases between them. Germline V gene data show CDR1 as SQVTM and CDR2 as ANQGSEA. CDR3 length: 15 amino acids. Each TRB amplification used 250-500 ng of genomic DNA from blood. TRB rearrangements were amplified by multiplex PCR with BIOMED2 TRB-A/B primers. Via MiXCR, TCRdb re-called the multiplex PCR reads, giving one row per CDR3 protein. The sample yields 22,000 or so distinct CDR3 sequences, 25% to 30% seen once. In its sample, this clonotype is medium-sized.

This clonotype was sampled from a human donor who had recovered from COVID-19. This chain joins TRBV29-1 and TRBJ2-1; D may be TRBD1 or TRBD2 (5 bases each). Sequencing was carried out using blood. CDR3 in amino acids: CSVEVGAELWDEQFF. Here the CDR3 DNA reads TGCAGCGTTGAAGTCGGGGCGGAGCTTTGGGATGAGCAGTTCTTC.